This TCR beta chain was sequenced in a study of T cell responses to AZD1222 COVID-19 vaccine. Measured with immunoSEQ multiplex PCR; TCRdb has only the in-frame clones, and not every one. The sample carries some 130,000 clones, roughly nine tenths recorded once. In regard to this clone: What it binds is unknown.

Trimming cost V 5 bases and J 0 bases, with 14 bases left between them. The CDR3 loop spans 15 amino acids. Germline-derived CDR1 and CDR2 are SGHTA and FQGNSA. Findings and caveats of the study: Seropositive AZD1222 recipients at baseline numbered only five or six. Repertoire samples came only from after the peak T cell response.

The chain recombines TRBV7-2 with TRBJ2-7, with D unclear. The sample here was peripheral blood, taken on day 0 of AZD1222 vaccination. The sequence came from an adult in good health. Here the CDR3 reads CASSPSKGTSYEQYF. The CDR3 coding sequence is TGTGCCAGCAGCCCATCCAAGGGCACCTCCTACGAGCAGTACTTC.